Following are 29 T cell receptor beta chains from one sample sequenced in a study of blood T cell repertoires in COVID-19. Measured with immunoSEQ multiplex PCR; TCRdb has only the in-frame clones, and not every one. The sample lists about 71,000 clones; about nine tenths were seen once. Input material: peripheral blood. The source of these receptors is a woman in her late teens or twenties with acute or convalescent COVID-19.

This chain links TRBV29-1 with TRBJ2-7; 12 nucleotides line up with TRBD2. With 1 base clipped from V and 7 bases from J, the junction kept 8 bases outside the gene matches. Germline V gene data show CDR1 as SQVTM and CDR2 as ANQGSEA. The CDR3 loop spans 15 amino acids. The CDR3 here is CSVEVTSGRTGEQYF. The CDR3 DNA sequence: TGCAGCGTTGAAGTGACTAGCGGGAGAACTGGGGAGCAGTACTTC.

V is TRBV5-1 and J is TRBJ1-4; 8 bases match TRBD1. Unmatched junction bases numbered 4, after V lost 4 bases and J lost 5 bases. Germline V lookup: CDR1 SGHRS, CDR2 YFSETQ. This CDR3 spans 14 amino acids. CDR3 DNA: TGCGCCAGCAGCCGCGGACAGGGAAATGAAAAACTGTTTTTT. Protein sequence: CASSRGQGNEKLFF.

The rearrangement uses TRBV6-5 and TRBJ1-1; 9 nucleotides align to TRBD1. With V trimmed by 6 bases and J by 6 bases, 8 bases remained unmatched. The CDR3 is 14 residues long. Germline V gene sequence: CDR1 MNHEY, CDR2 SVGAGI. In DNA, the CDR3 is TGTGCCAGCAGATCGCGGGACAGGGTCGCTGAAGCTTTCTTT. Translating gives CASRSRDRVAEAFF.

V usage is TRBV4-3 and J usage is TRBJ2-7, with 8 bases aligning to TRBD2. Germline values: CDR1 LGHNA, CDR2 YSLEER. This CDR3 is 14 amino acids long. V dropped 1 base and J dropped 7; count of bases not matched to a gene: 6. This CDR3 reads CASSQGAGVGEQYF. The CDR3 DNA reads TGCGCCAGCAGCCAAGGAGCGGGAGTCGGGGAGCAGTACTTC.

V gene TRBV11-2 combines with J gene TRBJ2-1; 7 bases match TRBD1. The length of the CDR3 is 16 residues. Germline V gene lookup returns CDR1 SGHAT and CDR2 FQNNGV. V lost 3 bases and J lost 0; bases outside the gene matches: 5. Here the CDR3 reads CASSFLRDSSYNEQFF. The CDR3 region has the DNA TGTGCCAGCAGCTTCCTTCGGGACAGCTCCTACAATGAGCAGTTCTTC.

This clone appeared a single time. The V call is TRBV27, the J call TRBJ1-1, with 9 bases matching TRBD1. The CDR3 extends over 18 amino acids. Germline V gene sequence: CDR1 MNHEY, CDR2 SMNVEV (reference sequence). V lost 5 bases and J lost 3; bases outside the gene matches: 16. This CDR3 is CASSPKPYPTGGDTEAFF. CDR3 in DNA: TGTGCCAGCAGTCCCAAACCCTATCCGACAGGGGGAGACACTGAAGCTTTCTTT.

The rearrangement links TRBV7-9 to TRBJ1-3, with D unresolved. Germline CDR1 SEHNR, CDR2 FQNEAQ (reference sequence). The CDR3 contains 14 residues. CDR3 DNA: TGTGCGTCGGTCCTAGACCTCTCTGGAAACACCATATATTTT. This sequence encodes CASVLDLSGNTIYF.

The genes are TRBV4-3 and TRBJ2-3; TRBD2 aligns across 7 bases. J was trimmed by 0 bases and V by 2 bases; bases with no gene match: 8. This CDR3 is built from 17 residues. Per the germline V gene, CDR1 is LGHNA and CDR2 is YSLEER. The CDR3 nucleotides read TGCGCCAGCAGCCAATTACGGGAGGATCCTAGCACAGATACGCAGTATTTT. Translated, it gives CASSQLREDPSTDTQYF.

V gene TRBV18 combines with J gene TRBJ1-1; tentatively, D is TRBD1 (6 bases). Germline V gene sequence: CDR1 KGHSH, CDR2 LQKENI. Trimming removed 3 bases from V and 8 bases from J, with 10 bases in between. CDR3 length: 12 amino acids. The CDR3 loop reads CASSPVRGEAFF. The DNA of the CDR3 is TGTGCCAGCTCACCTGTTAGGGGGGAAGCTTTCTTT.

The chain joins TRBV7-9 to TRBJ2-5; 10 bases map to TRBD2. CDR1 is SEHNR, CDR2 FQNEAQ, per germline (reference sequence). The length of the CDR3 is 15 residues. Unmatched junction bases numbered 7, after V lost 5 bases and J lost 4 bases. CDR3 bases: TGTGCCAGCAGCAGGCATAGCGGGGGGCGAGAGACCCAGTACTTC. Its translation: CASSRHSGGRETQYF.

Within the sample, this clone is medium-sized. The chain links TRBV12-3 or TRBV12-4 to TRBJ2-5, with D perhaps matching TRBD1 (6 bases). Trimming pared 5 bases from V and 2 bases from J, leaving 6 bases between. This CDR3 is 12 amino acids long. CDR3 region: CASSDRQETQYF. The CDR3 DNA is TGTGCCAGCAGTGACAGGCAAGAGACCCAGTACTTC.

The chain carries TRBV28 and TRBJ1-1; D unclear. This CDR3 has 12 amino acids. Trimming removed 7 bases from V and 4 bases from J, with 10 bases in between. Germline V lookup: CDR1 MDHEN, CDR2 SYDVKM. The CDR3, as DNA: TGTGCCAGCACCGGTCCCACCACTGAAGCTTTCTTT. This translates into CASTGPTTEAFF.

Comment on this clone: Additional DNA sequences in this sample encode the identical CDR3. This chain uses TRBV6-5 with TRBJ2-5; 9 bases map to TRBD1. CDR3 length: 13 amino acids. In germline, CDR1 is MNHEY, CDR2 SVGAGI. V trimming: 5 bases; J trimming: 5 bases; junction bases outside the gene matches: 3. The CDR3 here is CASSRDRDETQYF. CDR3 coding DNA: TGTGCCAGCAGTCGGGACAGGGATGAGACCCAGTACTTC.

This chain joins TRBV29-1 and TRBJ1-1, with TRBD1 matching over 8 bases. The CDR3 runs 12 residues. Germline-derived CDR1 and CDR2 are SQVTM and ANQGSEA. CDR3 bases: TGCAGTTCAGGGGGCGCGGACACTGAAGCTTTCTTT. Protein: CSSGGADTEAFF.

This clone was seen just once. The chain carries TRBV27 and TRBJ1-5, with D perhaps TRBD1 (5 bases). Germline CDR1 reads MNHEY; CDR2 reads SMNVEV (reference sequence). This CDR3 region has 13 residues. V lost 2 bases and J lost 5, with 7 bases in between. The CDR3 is CASSLDRYQPQHF. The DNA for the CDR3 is TGTGCCAGCAGTTTAGACAGATATCAGCCCCAGCATTTT.

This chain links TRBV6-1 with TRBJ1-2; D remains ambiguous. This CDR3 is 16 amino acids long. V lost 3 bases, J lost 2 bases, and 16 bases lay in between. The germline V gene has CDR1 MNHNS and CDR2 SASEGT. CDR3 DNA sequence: TGTGCCAGCAGTGACCACCTCTTGGGAGGGAACTATGGCTACACCTTC. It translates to CASSDHLLGGNYGYTF.

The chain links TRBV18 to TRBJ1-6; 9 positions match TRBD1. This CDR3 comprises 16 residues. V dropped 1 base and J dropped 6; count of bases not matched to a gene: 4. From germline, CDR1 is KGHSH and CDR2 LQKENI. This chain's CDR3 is CASSPQRTGVNSPLHF. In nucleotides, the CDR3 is TGTGCCAGCTCACCACAACGGACAGGGGTTAATTCACCCCTCCACTTT.

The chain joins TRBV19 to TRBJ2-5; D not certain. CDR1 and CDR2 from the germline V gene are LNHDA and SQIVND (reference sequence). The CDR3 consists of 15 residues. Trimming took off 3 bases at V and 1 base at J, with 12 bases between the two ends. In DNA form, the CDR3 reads TGTGCCAGTAGTATGCTGCAAGCGTCCCAAGAGACCCAGTACTTC. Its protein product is CASSMLQASQETQYF.

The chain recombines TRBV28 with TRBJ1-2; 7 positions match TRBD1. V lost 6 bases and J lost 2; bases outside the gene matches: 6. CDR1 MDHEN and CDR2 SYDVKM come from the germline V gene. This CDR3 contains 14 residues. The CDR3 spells CASRPTGTNYGYTF. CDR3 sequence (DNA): TGTGCCAGCAGACCGACAGGGACCAACTATGGCTACACCTTC.

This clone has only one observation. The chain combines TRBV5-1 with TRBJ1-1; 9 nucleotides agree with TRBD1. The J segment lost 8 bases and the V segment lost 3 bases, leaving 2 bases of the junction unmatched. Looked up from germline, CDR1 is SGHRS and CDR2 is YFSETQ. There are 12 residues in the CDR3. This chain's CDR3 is CASSWDRDEAFF. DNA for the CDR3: TGCGCCAGCAGCTGGGACAGGGACGAAGCTTTCTTT.

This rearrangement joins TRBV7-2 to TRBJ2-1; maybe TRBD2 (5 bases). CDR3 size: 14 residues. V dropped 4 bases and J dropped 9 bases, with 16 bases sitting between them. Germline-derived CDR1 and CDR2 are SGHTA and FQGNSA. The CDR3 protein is CASSSSGGLFEQFF. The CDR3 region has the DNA TGTGCCAGCAGCTCGAGTGGCGGACTGTTTGAGCAGTTCTTC.

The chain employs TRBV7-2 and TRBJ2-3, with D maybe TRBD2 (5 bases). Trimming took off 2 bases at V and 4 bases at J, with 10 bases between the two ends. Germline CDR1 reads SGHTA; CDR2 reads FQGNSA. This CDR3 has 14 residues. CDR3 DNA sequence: TGTGCCAGCAGCTTAAGAGGGCGCCCAGATACGCAGTATTTT. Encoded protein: CASSLRGRPDTQYF.

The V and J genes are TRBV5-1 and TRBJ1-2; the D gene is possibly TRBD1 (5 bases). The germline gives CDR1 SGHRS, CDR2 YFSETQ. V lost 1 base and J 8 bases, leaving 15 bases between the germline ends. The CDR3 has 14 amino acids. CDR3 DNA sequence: TGCGCCAGCAGCTTGTCTCTCCAGGGATCCGGCTACACCTTC. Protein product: CASSLSLQGSGYTF.

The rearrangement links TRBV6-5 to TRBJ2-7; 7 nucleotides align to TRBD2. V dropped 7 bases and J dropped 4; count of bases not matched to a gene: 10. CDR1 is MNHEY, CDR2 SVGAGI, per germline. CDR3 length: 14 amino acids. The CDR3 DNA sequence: TGTGCCAGCATGGGGGGGTTCGCGGGGTACGAGCAGTACTTC. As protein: CASMGGFAGYEQYF.

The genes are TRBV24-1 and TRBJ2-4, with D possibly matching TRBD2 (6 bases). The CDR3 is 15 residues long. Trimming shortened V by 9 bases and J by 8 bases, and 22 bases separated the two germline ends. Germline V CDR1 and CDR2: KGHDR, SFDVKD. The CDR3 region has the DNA TGTGCCACCGTTCGGGTGGAGGGCCCCTTTTACATTCAGTACTTC. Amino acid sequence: CATVRVEGPFYIQYF.

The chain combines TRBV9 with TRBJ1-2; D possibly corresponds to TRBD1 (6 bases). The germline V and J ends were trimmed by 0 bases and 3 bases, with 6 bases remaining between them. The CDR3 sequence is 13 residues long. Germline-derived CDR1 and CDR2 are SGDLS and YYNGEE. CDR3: CASSVDRDYGYTF. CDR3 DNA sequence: TGTGCCAGCAGCGTAGACAGGGACTATGGCTACACCTTC.

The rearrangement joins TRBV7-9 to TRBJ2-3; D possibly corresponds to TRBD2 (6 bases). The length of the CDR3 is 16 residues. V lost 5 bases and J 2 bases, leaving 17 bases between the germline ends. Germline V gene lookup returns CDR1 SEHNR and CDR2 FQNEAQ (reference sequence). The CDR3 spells CASSRTGTSNTDTQYF. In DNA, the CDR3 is TGTGCCAGCAGCCGAACCGGGACTTCTAACACAGATACGCAGTATTTT.

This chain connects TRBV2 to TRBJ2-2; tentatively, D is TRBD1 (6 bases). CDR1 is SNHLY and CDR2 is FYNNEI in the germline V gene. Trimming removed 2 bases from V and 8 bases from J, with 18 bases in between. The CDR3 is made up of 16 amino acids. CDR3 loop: CASSEFHREIVGELFF. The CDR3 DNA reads TGTGCCAGCAGTGAATTTCACAGGGAAATAGTTGGGGAGCTGTTTTTT.

CDR3 nucleotide sequence: TGTGCCAGCAGTTTCCGAGGGCGGGGGGATGGCTACACCTTC. Protein product: CASSFRGRGDGYTF. V and J are TRBV28 and TRBJ1-2, with D possibly matching TRBD1 (5 bases). Per germline, CDR1 MDHEN and CDR2 SYDVKM. Trimming cost V 3 bases and J 6 bases, with 14 bases left between them. The CDR3 is 14 residues long.